These 6 T cell receptor beta chains came from one sample sequenced in a study of cytomegalovirus exposure and HLA in healthy donors. Vbeta (60) and Jbeta (13) primers were used in the PCR. Clones were sequenced by immunoSEQ multiplex PCR, and TCRdb holds only the in-frame ones, with some missing. The sample has about 200,000 clones; roughly 80% are singletons. The sequenced sample was PBMCs. These receptors were taken from a male donor in good health and CMV-seropositive.

The chain is built from TRBV9 and TRBJ1-1; no clear D. Germline CDR1 SGDLS, CDR2 YYNGEE. Trimming took off 3 bases at V and 1 base at J, with 10 bases between the two ends. This CDR3 contains 14 residues. The CDR3 sequence: CASSARSGNTEAFF. The DNA for the CDR3 is TGTGCCAGCAGCGCTCGGTCCGGGAACACTGAAGCTTTCTTT.

This clone was observed a few times. The chain combines TRBV30 with TRBJ2-4, with D possibly TRBD1 on 6 matching bases. V was pared by 0 bases and J by 8 bases, with 8 bases between. CDR1 and CDR2 (germline): GTSNPN, SVGIG (reference sequence). This CDR3 is built from 12 residues. The DNA for the CDR3 is TGTGCCTGGAGTGTACAGGGAGACATTCAGTACTTC. This sequence encodes CAWSVQGDIQYF.

This chain uses TRBV30 with TRBJ2-2, with 10 bases identical to TRBD1. The CDR3 is 15 residues long. The V gene's germline CDR1 is GTSNPN and CDR2 SVGIG (reference sequence). The J segment lost 4 bases and the V segment lost 8 bases, leaving 10 bases of the junction unmatched. The CDR3 coding sequence is TGTGCCGGGCTACCGGGACAGGGGCTCACCGGGGAGCTGTTTTTT. This gives the protein CAGLPGQGLTGELFF.

The rearrangement uses TRBV10-3 and TRBJ1-1; 7 bases are a match to TRBD1. V lost 10 bases to trimming and J lost 8 bases; unmatched junction nucleotides: 13. The CDR3 extends over 13 amino acids. Germline CDR1 reads ENHRY; CDR2 reads SYGVKD. This CDR3 is CATERQGQAEAFF. The CDR3 DNA reads as TGTGCCACAGAGCGACAGGGTCAAGCCGAAGCTTTCTTT.

The J gene is TRBJ1-5, the V gene TRBV7-9; a weak D match, TRBD1 (5 bases). The length of the CDR3 is 14 residues. Between the trimmed V and J ends, which lost 3 bases and 6 bases, there was a span of 12 bases. The V gene's germline CDR1 is SEHNR and CDR2 FQNEAQ (reference sequence). This CDR3 is CASSFGQGSQPQHF. In DNA, the CDR3 is TGTGCCAGCAGCTTTGGGCAGGGAAGTCAGCCCCAGCATTTT.

This clone was detected once. The V call is TRBV6-6, the J call TRBJ2-2; D uncertain. This CDR3 is built from 14 residues. Trimming took off 2 bases at V and 7 bases at J, with 11 bases between the two ends. Germline CDR1 is MNHNY and CDR2 is SVGAGI (reference sequence). The CDR3 DNA reads TGTGCCAGCAGTTACCCGATCTCGAGCGGGGAGCTGTTTTTT. It codes for CASSYPISSGELFF.